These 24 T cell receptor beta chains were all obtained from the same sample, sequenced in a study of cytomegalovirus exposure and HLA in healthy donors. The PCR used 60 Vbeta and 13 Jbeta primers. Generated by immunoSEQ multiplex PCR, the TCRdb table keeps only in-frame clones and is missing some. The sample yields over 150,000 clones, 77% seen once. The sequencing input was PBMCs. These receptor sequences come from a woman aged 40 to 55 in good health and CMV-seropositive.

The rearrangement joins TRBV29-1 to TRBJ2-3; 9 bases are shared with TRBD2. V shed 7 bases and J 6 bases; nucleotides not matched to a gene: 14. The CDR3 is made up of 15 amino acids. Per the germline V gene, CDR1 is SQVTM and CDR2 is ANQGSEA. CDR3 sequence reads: CSAGVAGVPRDTQYF. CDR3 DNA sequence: TGCAGCGCTGGCGTAGCGGGGGTTCCAAGGGATACGCAGTATTTT.

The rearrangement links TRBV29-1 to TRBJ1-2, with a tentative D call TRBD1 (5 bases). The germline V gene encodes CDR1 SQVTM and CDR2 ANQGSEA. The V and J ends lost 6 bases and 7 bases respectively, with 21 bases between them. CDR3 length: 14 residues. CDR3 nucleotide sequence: TGCAGCGTCGATGGGTGGGGCGCCACGCGTGGCTACACCTTC. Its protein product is CSVDGWGATRGYTF.

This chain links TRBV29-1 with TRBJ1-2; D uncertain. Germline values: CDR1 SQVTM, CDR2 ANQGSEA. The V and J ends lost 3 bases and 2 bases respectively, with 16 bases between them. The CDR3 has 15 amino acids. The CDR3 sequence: CSVDNMRHPNYGYTF. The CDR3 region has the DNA TGCAGCGTTGATAACATGAGACACCCAAACTATGGCTACACCTTC. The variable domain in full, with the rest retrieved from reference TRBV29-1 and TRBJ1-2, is SAVISQKPSRDICQRGTSLTIQCQVDSQVTMMFWYRQQPGQSLTLIATANQGSEATYESGFVIDKFPISRPNLTFSTLTVSNMSPEDSSIYLCSVDNMRHPNYGYTFGSGTRLTVV.

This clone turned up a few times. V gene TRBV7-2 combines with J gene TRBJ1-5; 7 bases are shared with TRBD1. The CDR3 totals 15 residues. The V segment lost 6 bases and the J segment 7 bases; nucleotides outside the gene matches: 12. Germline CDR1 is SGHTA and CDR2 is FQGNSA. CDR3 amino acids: CASSHDRVGLQPQHF. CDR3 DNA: TGTGCCAGCAGTCATGACAGGGTAGGCCTCCAGCCCCAGCATTTT. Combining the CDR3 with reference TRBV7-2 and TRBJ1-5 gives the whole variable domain GAGVSQSPSNKVTEKGKDVELRCDPISGHTALYWYRQSLGQGLEFLIYFQGNSAPDKSGLPSDRFSAERTGGSVSTLTIQRTQQEDSAVYLCASSHDRVGLQPQHFGDGTRLSIL.

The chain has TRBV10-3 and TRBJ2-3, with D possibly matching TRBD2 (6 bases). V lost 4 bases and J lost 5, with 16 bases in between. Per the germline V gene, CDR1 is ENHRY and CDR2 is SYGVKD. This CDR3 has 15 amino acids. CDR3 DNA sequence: TGTGCCATCAGTGGCCTCGGGGGAGGATTAGATACGCAGTATTTT. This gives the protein CAISGLGGGLDTQYF.

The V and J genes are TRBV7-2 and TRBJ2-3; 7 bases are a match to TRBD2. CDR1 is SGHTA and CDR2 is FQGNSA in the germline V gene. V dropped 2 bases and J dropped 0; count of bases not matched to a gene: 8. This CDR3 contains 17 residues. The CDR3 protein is CASSLLGLAASTDTQYF. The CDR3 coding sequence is TGTGCCAGCAGCTTATTGGGGCTAGCGGCCAGCACAGATACGCAGTATTTT.

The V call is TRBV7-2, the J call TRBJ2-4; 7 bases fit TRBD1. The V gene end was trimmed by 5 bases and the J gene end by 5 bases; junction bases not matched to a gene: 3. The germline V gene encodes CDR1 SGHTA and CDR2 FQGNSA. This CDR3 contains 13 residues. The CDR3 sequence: CASSRDRENIQYF. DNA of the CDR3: TGTGCCAGCAGCCGGGACAGAGAAAACATTCAGTACTTC.

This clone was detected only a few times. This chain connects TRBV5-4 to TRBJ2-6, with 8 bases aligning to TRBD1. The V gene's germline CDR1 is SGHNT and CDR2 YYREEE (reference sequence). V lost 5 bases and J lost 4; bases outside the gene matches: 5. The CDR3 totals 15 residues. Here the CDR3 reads CASSRTGTGANVLTF. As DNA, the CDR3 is TGTGCCAGCAGTCGGACAGGGACAGGGGCCAACGTCCTGACTTTC.

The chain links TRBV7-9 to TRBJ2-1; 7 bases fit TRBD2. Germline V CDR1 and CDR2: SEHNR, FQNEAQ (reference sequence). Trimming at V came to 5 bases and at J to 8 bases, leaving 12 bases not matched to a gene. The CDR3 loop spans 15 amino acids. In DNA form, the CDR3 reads TGTGCCAGCAGCACCGGGGGGACGTACCGTGATGAGCAGTTCTTC. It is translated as CASSTGGTYRDEQFF.

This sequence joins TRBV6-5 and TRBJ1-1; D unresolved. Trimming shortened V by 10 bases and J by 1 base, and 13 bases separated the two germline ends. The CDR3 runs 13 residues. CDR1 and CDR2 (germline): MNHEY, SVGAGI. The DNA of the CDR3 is TGTGCCATCCGGGGTGGTGGGAACACTGAAGCTTTCTTT. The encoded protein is CAIRGGGNTEAFF.

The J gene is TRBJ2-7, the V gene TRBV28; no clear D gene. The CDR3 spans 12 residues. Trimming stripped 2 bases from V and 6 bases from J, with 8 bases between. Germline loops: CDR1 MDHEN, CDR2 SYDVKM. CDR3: CASSLPPSEQYF. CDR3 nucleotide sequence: TGTGCCAGCAGTTTACCCCCCTCCGAGCAGTACTTC.

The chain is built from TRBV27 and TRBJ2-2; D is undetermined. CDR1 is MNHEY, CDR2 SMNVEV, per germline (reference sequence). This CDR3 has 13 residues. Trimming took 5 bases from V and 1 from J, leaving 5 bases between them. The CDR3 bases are TGTGCCAGCAGTCGTTTGAACACCGGGGAGCTGTTTTTT. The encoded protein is CASSRLNTGELFF.

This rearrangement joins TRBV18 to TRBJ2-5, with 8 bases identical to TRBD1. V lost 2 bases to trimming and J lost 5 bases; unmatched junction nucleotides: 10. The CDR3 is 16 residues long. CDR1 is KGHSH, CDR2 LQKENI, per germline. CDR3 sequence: CASSPSRRQGQETQYF. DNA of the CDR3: TGTGCCAGCTCACCAAGTCGCCGACAGGGGCAGGAGACCCAGTACTTC.

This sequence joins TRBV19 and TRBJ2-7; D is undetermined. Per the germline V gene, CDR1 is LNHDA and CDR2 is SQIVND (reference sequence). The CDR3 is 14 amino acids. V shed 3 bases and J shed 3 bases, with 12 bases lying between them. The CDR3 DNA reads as TGTGCCAGTAGTATGGCCGGGTTGGGCTACGAGCAGTACTTC. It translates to CASSMAGLGYEQYF.

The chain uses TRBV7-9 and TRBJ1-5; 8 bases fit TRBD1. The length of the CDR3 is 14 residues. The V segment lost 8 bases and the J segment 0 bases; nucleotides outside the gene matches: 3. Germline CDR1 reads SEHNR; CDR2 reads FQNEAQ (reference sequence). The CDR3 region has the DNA TGTGCCAGCCAGACAGGGGATAGCAATCAGCCCCAGCATTTT. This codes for CASQTGDSNQPQHF.

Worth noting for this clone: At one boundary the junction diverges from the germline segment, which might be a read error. This CDR3 reads CSSNTTTYEQYF. The CDR3, as DNA: TGTTCCAGCAACACTACAACCTACGAGCAGTACTTC. This chain connects TRBV7-9 to TRBJ2-7; D is uncertain. The CDR3 runs to 12 residues. Germline V gene data show CDR1 as SEHNR and CDR2 as FQNEAQ (reference sequence).

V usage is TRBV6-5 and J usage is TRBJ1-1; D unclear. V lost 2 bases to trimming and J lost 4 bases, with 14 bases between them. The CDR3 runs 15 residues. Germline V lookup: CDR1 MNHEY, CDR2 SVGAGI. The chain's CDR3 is CASSYRGGISTEAFF. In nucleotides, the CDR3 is TGTGCCAGCAGTTACCGGGGAGGGATTAGCACTGAAGCTTTCTTT.

CDR3 bases: TGTGCCAGCAGCCCCCCAGGGGAAAACACCATATATTTT. Residues: CASSPPGENTIYF. The rearrangement joins TRBV6-5 to TRBJ1-3; D is possibly TRBD1 (6 bases). Germline loops: CDR1 MNHEY, CDR2 SVGAGI. This CDR3 region has 13 residues. Trimming left V 6 bases short and J 6 bases short, with 12 bases between.

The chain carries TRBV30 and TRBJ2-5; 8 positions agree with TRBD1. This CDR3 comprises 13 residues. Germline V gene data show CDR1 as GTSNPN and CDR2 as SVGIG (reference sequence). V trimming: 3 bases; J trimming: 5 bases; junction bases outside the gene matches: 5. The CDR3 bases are TGTGCCTGGAGCGGACAGGGCCGGGAGACCCAGTACTTC. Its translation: CAWSGQGRETQYF.

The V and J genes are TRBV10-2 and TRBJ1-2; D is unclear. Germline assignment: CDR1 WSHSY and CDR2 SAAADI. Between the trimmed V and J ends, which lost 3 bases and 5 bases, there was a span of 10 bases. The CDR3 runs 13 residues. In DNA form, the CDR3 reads TGCGCCAGCAGTGATCCGCCCGGGTATGGCTACACCTTC. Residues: CASSDPPGYGYTF.

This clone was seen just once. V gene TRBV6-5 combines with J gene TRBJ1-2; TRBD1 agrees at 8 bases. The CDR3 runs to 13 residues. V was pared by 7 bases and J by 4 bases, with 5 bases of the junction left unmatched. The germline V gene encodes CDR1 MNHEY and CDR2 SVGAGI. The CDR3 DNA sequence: TGTGCCAGCACCCGGACAGGGACCTATGGCTACACCTTC. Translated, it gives CASTRTGTYGYTF.

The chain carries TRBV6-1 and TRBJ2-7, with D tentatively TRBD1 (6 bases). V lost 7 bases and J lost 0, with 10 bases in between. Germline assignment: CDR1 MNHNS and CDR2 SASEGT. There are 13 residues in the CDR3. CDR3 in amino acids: CASTLRGSYEQYF. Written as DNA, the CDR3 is TGTGCCAGCACCCTCAGGGGCTCCTACGAGCAGTACTTC.

CDR3 in amino acids: CASSWLAGAGVEQYF. CDR3 bases: TGCGCCAGCAGCTGGCTAGCGGGGGCCGGGGTGGAGCAGTACTTC. This chain uses TRBV5-1 with TRBJ2-7, with 10 bases lining up with TRBD2. The CDR3 covers 15 residues. V trimming: 3 bases; J trimming: 7 bases; junction bases outside the gene matches: 10. The germline V gene has CDR1 SGHRS and CDR2 YFSETQ.

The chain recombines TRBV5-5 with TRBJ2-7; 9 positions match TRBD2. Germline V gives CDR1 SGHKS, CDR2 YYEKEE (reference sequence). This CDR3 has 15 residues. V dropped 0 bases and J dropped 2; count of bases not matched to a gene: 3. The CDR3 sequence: CASSLGAGGTYEQYF. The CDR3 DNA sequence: TGTGCCAGCAGCTTGGGGGCGGGAGGGACCTACGAGCAGTACTTC.